This TCR beta chain originates from a study of cytomegalovirus exposure and HLA in healthy donors. Turning to the study itself: It was reported in a later analysis that the same platform had been used for the 100 to 150 validation repertoires as for the roughly 700 first-cohort repertoires.

Note on this clone: The antigen remains undetermined.

The germline V gene has CDR1 LNHDA and CDR2 SQIVND (reference sequence). Trimming took off 5 bases at V and 4 bases at J, with 14 bases between the two ends. The length of the CDR3 is 14 residues. The assay was immunoSEQ multiplex PCR, and TCRdb's table has in-frame clones only and misses some. Of some 150,000 clones listed, roughly 86% were seen once; the top ten hold 3.5% to 5%. The study's findings and limits: It was found in a later analysis that first-cohort TCR clusters tended to co-occur in the 120 validation repertoires. The study labeled about 160 TCR beta chains cytomegalovirus-associated.

The J gene is TRBJ1-2, the V gene TRBV19; D is perhaps TRBD1 (5 bases). The source of this sequence is a man younger than 35 in good health and CMV-seropositive. The sequenced sample consisted of PBMCs. The CDR3 spells CASSSLDTIYGYTF. CDR3 bases: TGTGCCAGTAGTTCCCTGGACACAATCTATGGCTACACCTTC.